This T cell receptor beta chain appears in the sequencing data of a study of cytomegalovirus exposure and HLA in healthy donors. The length of the CDR3 is 16 residues. V gave up 0 bases and J gave up 4 bases; unmatched junction bases: 7. CDR1 SGDLS and CDR2 YYNGEE come from the germline V gene. This table comes from immunoSEQ multiplex PCR, and its TCRdb copy is limited to in-frame clones, with some not included. The table has roughly 180,000 clones, roughly 82% seen once; the top ten hold roughly 6.5%. The origin of this receptor is a young man in good health and CMV-seropositive. The chain is built from TRBV9 and TRBJ1-2; TRBD1 matches at 9 bases. The sample consisted of PBMCs. The CDR3: CASSVEDRGISYGYTF. DNA for the CDR3: TGTGCCAGCAGCGTAGAAGACAGGGGGATTAGCTATGGCTACACCTTC.